The 2 T cell receptor beta chains below all came from one sample that was sequenced in a study of blood T cell dynamics during melanoma immunotherapy. Profiled with immunoSEQ multiplex PCR; TCRdb holds only in-frame clones, not every one. The sample yields over 5,500 clones, approximately 80% seen once. Noted time point: week 3, after first cycle of checkpoint inhibitor. Sequenced here: blood, sampled from a patient treated with checkpoint blockade. The receptors originated from a human donor with melanoma.

The chain is built from TRBV28 and TRBJ1-5; weak D call: TRBD1 (5 bases). The CDR3 spans 14 residues. Germline V gene lookup returns CDR1 MDHEN and CDR2 SYDVKM. Trimming shortened V by 6 bases and J by 2 bases, and 11 bases separated the two germline ends. CDR3 in amino acids: CASSFRGGNQPQHF. Here the CDR3 DNA reads TGTGCCAGCAGCTTTCGGGGGGGCAATCAGCCCCAGCATTTT. The full variable domain, completed using reference TRBV28 and TRBJ1-5, is DVKVTQSSRYLVKRTGEKVFLECVQDMDHENMFWYRQDPGLGLRLIYFSYDVKMKEKGDIPEGYSVSREKKERFSLILESASTNQTSMYLCASSFRGGNQPQHFGDGTRLSIL.

The chain carries TRBV6-5 and TRBJ2-1; maybe TRBD2 (5 bases). The V end lost 4 bases, the J end lost 7 bases, and 11 bases lay between the germline ends. Germline CDR1 reads MNHEY; CDR2 reads SVGAGI. This CDR3 is 13 amino acids long. Written as DNA, the CDR3 is TGTGCCAGCAGTTCCGGGAACGAGAATGAGCAGTTCTTC. Its translation is CASSSGNENEQFF.